This T cell receptor (beta chain) is from a study of post-analysis software for immune sequencing data. Study details: Progressive-relapsing, secondary progressive and relapsing-remitting multiple sclerosis were among the disease courses included.

V shed 6 bases, J shed 3 bases, and the junction held 7 bases outside the gene matches. This CDR3 contains 15 residues. The library was made from cDNA and included unique molecular identifiers. Between about 0.9 and 11 million T cells gave rise to some 520,000 cDNA molecules. In TCRdb, the PCR reads were re-called with MiXCR into one record per CDR3 protein. The sample consists of over 700,000 distinct CDR3 sequences, 30% of them appearing once. In the case of this clonotype: Its specificity is unknown.

Study-wide results and limits: The authors found that F measure strongly co-clustered same-batch samples. Five or six TRBV segments appeared more often in patients than in controls, and TRBV5-6, TRBV5-1 and TRBV20-1 were among these. Normalized Chao1 diversity in multiple sclerosis patients fell significantly below that of controls.

The sample was blood. This TCR was sampled from a girl aged 10-17 years with multiple sclerosis. The V gene is TRBV12-3 or TRBV12-4, the J gene TRBJ2-1, with TRBD2 identical over 8 bases. Written as DNA, the CDR3 is TGTGCCAGCAGCCCACAAGCGGGGGTCTACAATGAGCAGTTCTTC. Translating gives CASSPQAGVYNEQFF.